This T cell receptor beta chain was observed in a study of control samples from healthy donors and cancer patients. Germline V gene lookup returns CDR1 SGHTS and CDR2 YDEGEE. J lost 6 bases, V lost 2 bases, and 2 bases had no gene match. The CDR3 length is 12 residues. Assay: immunoSEQ multiplex PCR; the TCRdb copy retains only in-frame clones and omits some. Seen here are roughly 40,000 clones, approximately 87% observed once, and the top ten hold approximately 48%. The sequenced sample consisted of blood. The chain couples TRBV5-8 to TRBJ2-7; 7 bases are shared with TRBD1. This TCR was sampled from a man in his sixties in good health. The CDR3 is CASSLRTGEQYF. The CDR3 coding sequence is TGTGCCAGCAGCTTAAGGACAGGCGAGCAGTACTTC.